This is a list of T cell receptor beta chains from one sample in a study of molecular identifiers for immune sequencing clone quantification. TCRdb fed the PCR reads into MiXCR, producing one record per CDR3 protein. The top ten clones hold around 4.2% of a sample with more than 85,000 distinct CDR3 sequences, roughly a third of them seen once. Source material: naive CD8+ T cells from blood, with Jurkat cell RNA spiked in. The source of these receptors is a human donor in good health. Some libraries in this study had Jurkat cell RNA spiked in. CDR3s include the opening cysteine and the closing phenylalanine or tryptophan. D genes are given only for firm matches.

v_gene: TRBV12-3/TRBV12-4; len: 16; d_gene: -; CDR3aa: CASSLGPGTPSYEQYF
v_gene: TRBV27; len: 14; d_gene: TRBD1; CDR3aa: CASSYRGVQEKLFF
v_gene: TRBV28; len: 16; d_gene: TRBD2; CDR3aa: CASSISGRSGTDTQYF
v_gene: TRBV4-3; len: 15; d_gene: TRBD1; CDR3aa: CASSRDGQGAYEQYF
v_gene: TRBV7-9; len: 16; d_gene: -; CDR3aa: CASSLRRDQYTDTQYF
v_gene: TRBV28; len: 16; d_gene: -; CDR3aa: CASSSRTSVLTYGYTF
v_gene: TRBV5-6; len: 16; d_gene: TRBD2; CDR3aa: CASSLGPSGMTYEQYF
v_gene: TRBV28; len: 18; d_gene: -; CDR3aa: CASRGFSGQRASTDTQYF
v_gene: TRBV29-1; len: 13; d_gene: -; CDR3aa: CSVETRLSYKQYF
v_gene: TRBV10-2; len: 14; d_gene: -; CDR3aa: CASSEGFSDQPQHF
v_gene: TRBV27; len: 13; d_gene: -; CDR3aa: CASSLTGPYEQYF
v_gene: TRBV12-3/TRBV12-4; len: 14; d_gene: TRBD2; CDR3aa: CASSLQREHNEQFF
v_gene: TRBV28; len: 14; d_gene: -; CDR3aa: CASSRDSPLSFYTF
v_gene: TRBV12-3/TRBV12-4; len: 11; d_gene: -; CDR3aa: CASRLGDTQYF
v_gene: TRBV5-3; len: 15; d_gene: -; CDR3aa: CASSSIRSSYNEQFF
v_gene: TRBV7-3; len: 15; d_gene: TRBD1; CDR3aa: CASSPTGGATGELFF
v_gene: TRBV7-9; len: 18; d_gene: TRBD2; CDR3aa: CASSPRLAGAHYQATQYF
v_gene: TRBV12-3/TRBV12-4; len: 12; d_gene: -; CDR3aa: CASSPTKNIQYF
v_gene: TRBV12-3/TRBV12-4; len: 13; d_gene: -; CDR3aa: CASSPGGTGELFF
v_gene: TRBV9; len: 12; d_gene: -; CDR3aa: CASSAEGTEAFF
v_gene: TRBV25-1; len: 12; d_gene: -; CDR3aa: CASSELSATQYF
v_gene: TRBV3-1; len: 14; d_gene: -; CDR3aa: CASSPRDGPYEQYF
v_gene: TRBV7-9; len: 17; d_gene: TRBD2; CDR3aa: CASSETFPSGRKDEQYF
v_gene: TRBV15; len: 15; d_gene: -; CDR3aa: CATSTYRDIQETQYF
v_gene: TRBV9; len: 14; d_gene: -; CDR3aa: CASSVGEHSYEQYF
v_gene: TRBV3-1; len: 15; d_gene: -; CDR3aa: CASSQKVLAPYEQYF
v_gene: TRBV7-9; len: 13; d_gene: -; CDR3aa: CASSPTGFEKLFF
v_gene: TRBV6-2/TRBV6-3; len: 14; d_gene: TRBD2; CDR3aa: CASSYWTSNYEQYF
v_gene: TRBV11-1; len: 15; d_gene: -; CDR3aa: CASSLYSFGTDTQYF
v_gene: TRBV4-2; len: 14; d_gene: -; CDR3aa: CASRSWSGANVLTF
v_gene: TRBV29-1; len: 10; d_gene: -; CDR3aa: CSVVQETQYF
v_gene: TRBV28; len: 16; d_gene: TRBD2; CDR3aa: CASSLFAGGVSYEQYF
v_gene: TRBV7-9; len: 11; d_gene: -; CDR3aa: CASSNYNEQFF
v_gene: TRBV7-8; len: 15; d_gene: TRBD2; CDR3aa: CASSLEGLAVNEQFF
v_gene: TRBV27; len: 13; d_gene: TRBD1; CDR3aa: CASSRDRGHEQYF
v_gene: TRBV13; len: 14; d_gene: TRBD1; CDR3aa: CASSSGQLTYEQYF
v_gene: TRBV7-8; len: 18; d_gene: TRBD1; CDR3aa: CASSLGRQGAPSPYGYTF
v_gene: TRBV19; len: 12; d_gene: -; CDR3aa: CASSPAGNEQFF
v_gene: TRBV7-9; len: 17; d_gene: -; CDR3aa: CASSLVGQGLKDTEAFF
v_gene: TRBV2; len: 15; d_gene: TRBD2; CDR3aa: CASSEWASGSNEQFF
v_gene: TRBV28; len: 15; d_gene: -; CDR3aa: CASSPPQSLNTEAFF
v_gene: TRBV29-1; len: 14; d_gene: -; CDR3aa: CSVEDRLAFYGYTF
v_gene: TRBV27; len: 16; d_gene: TRBD2; CDR3aa: CASSSGTSGTFNEQFF
v_gene: TRBV7-8; len: 15; d_gene: -; CDR3aa: CASSLGPPGSNEQFF
v_gene: TRBV6-1; len: 17; d_gene: TRBD1; CDR3aa: CASSETHRGFSNQPQHF
v_gene: TRBV20-1; len: 17; d_gene: -; CDR3aa: CSARPMEGIYSNQPQHF
v_gene: TRBV27; len: 15; d_gene: -; CDR3aa: CASSLAFYSTDTQYF
v_gene: TRBV19; len: 15; d_gene: -; CDR3aa: CASSILIFLNTEAFF
v_gene: TRBV20-1; len: 11; d_gene: -; CDR3aa: CSAILDTEAFF
v_gene: TRBV6-5; len: 14; d_gene: -; CDR3aa: CASSYGEASYEQYF
v_gene: TRBV6-2/TRBV6-3; len: 14; d_gene: -; CDR3aa: CATEGTPGGDEQFF
v_gene: TRBV7-9; len: 12; d_gene: -; CDR3aa: CASSSWAFEQFF
v_gene: TRBV15; len: 15; d_gene: TRBD1; CDR3aa: CATQVEGQELETQYF
v_gene: TRBV13; len: 15; d_gene: TRBD2; CDR3aa: CASSLGVAGVGEQFF